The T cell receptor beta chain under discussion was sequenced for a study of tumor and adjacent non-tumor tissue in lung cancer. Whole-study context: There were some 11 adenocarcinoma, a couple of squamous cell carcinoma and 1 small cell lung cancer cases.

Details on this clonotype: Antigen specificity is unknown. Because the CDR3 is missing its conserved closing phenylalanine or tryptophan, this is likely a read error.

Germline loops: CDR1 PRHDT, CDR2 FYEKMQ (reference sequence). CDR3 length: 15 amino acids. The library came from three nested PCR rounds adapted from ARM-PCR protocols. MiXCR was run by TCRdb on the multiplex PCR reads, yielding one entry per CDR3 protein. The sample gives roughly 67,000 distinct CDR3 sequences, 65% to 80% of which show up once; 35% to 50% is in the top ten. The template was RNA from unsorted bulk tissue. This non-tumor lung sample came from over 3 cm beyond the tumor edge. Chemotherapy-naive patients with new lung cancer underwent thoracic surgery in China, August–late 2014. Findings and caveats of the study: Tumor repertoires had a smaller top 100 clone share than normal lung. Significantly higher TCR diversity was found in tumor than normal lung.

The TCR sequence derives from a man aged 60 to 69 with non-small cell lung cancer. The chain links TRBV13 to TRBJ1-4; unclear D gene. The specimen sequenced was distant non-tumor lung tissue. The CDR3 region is CTSSAGAGTNEKLFI. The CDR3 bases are TGTACCAGCAGCGCCGGTGCAGGAACTAATGAAAAACTGTTTATT.